These 27 T cell receptor beta chains came from one sample sequenced in a study of cytomegalovirus exposure and HLA in healthy donors. Vbeta (60) and Jbeta (13) primers were used in the PCR. Sequenced by immunoSEQ multiplex PCR; TCRdb stores in-frame clones only, minus some. This table has 90,000 or so clones, over 65% appearing once. The sequencing sample was made of PBMCs. All receptors come from a woman between 18 and 30 years old in good health and CMV-seropositive.

The genes are TRBV6-5 and TRBJ1-1; D is uncertain. This CDR3 comprises 12 residues. CDR1 and CDR2 (germline): MNHEY, SVGAGI. With 8 bases removed from V and 8 bases from J, the gap between germline ends came to 15 bases. The CDR3 is CASSLPGGEAFF. DNA for the CDR3: TGTGCCAGCTCACTTCCAGGAGGCGAAGCTTTCTTT.

This clone was recorded only once. The chain links TRBV4-1 to TRBJ2-5, with 7 positions matching TRBD1. Looked up from germline, CDR1 is MGHRA and CDR2 is YSYEKL. The CDR3 loop spans 15 amino acids. After removal of 1 base from V and 1 base from J, the junction contained 3 bases not matched to a gene. Written as DNA, the CDR3 is TGCGCCAGCAGCCAAGGGACAGGCCCCCAAGAGACCCAGTACTTC. This encodes CASSQGTGPQETQYF.

The chain carries TRBV6-1 and TRBJ1-5, with TRBD1 identical over 7 bases. Per the germline V gene, CDR1 is MNHNS and CDR2 is SASEGT. Germline trimming cut 4 bases from V and 0 bases from J; bases unmatched to any gene: 6. This CDR3 is 16 amino acids long. CDR3 nucleotides: TGTGCCAGCAGTGGGGACAGCGAGACTAGCAATCAGCCCCAGCATTTT. Translation: CASSGDSETSNQPQHF.

V is TRBV28 and J is TRBJ1-1; D perhaps matches TRBD1 (5 bases). The CDR3 is 15 residues long. CDR1 MDHEN and CDR2 SYDVKM come from the germline V gene. Between the trimmed V and J ends, which lost 2 bases and 4 bases, there was a span of 14 bases. CDR3 nucleotide sequence: TGTGCCAGCAGTTTACCTGCTCGTGGGGCCACTGAAGCTTTCTTT. Its protein product is CASSLPARGATEAFF. The variable domain in full, completed from reference TRBV28 and TRBJ1-1, reads DVKVTQSSRYLVKRTGEKVFLECVQDMDHENMFWYRQDPGLGLRLIYFSYDVKMKEKGDIPEGYSVSREKKERFSLILESASTNQTSMYLCASSLPARGATEAFFGQGTRLTVV.

The V call is TRBV5-1, the J call TRBJ2-5; D may be TRBD2 (6 bases). Germline-derived CDR1 and CDR2 are SGHRS and YFSETQ. Trimming left V 4 bases short and J 5 bases short, with 15 bases between. The length of the CDR3 is 14 residues. In nucleotides, the CDR3 is TGCGCCAGCAGCAACATGGGGGGTCGGGAGACCCAGTACTTC. Its protein product is CASSNMGGRETQYF.

CDR3 sequence (DNA): TGTGCCAGCAGCTTGCGTGGGAGTAATGAAAAACTGTTTTTT. Its protein product is CASSLRGSNEKLFF. The V gene is TRBV5-4, the J gene TRBJ1-4; D uncertain. The CDR3 is 14 residues long. Germline V gene lookup returns CDR1 SGHNT and CDR2 YYREEE (reference sequence). V shed 1 base and J shed 4 bases, with 8 bases lying between them.

This clone was counted between two and nine times. Here the CDR3 reads CASSYLQGREQYF. In DNA, the CDR3 is TGTGCCAGCAGTTACCTACAGGGCCGCGAGCAGTACTTC. The rearrangement uses TRBV6-5 and TRBJ2-7; TRBD1 is a possible D gene (6 bases). The CDR3 has 13 residues. Trimming stripped 2 bases from V and 6 bases from J, with 11 bases between. Germline loops: CDR1 MNHEY, CDR2 SVGAGI.

The chain employs TRBV6-5 and TRBJ1-1; TRBD1 aligns across 12 bases. The germline V gene has CDR1 MNHEY and CDR2 SVGAGI. With V trimmed by 5 bases and J by 5 bases, 3 bases remained unmatched. This CDR3 has 14 residues. CDR3 sequence reads: CASSRDRGRTEAFF. The CDR3 DNA reads as TGTGCCAGCAGTCGGGACAGGGGGCGAACTGAAGCTTTCTTT.

The chain recombines TRBV7-9 with TRBJ1-2; 7 bases match TRBD1. This CDR3 contains 15 residues. V was pared by 5 bases and J by 10 bases, with 16 bases of the junction left unmatched. Germline V lookup: CDR1 SEHNR, CDR2 FQNEAQ (reference sequence). CDR3 loop: CASSNWRSTGLNYTF. CDR3 in DNA: TGTGCCAGCAGCAACTGGCGGTCGACAGGGTTGAACTACACCTTC.

The chain employs TRBV6-1 and TRBJ1-3; a possible D gene is TRBD1 (5 bases). This CDR3 has 12 amino acids. V was cut by 6 bases and J by 4 bases, with 7 bases left in between. Germline V gene data show CDR1 as MNHNS and CDR2 as SASEGT. DNA for the CDR3: TGTGCCAGCAGCCCAGGGGGAAACACCATATATTTT. Amino acid sequence: CASSPGGNTIYF.

V usage is TRBV10-3 and J usage is TRBJ2-1; 9 nucleotides match TRBD1. The germline V gene has CDR1 ENHRY and CDR2 SYGVKD. The CDR3 sequence is 13 residues long. Germline trimming cut 5 bases from V and 10 bases from J; bases unmatched to any gene: 6. The CDR3 sequence: CAISWGQGGEQFF. The DNA for the CDR3 is TGTGCCATCAGTTGGGGACAGGGAGGCGAGCAGTTCTTC.

Here the CDR3 DNA reads TGCGCCAGCAGCTTGGAGGGGAGCAATCAGCCCCAGCATTTT. Amino acids: CASSLEGSNQPQHF. The chain is built from TRBV5-1 and TRBJ1-5, with D maybe TRBD1 (5 bases). This CDR3 is 14 amino acids long. V was pared by 0 bases and J by 1 base, with 5 bases between. The germline V gene has CDR1 SGHRS and CDR2 YFSETQ. The complete variable domain, with remaining parts taken from reference TRBV5-1 and TRBJ1-5, reads KAGVTQTPRYLIKTRGQQVTLSCSPISGHRSVSWYQQTPGQGLQFLFEYFSETQRNKGNFPGRFSGRQFSNSRSEMNVSTLELGDSALYLCASSLEGSNQPQHFGDGTRLSIL.

The chain combines TRBV4-1 with TRBJ2-1, with 10 nucleotides matching TRBD2. Germline CDR1 and CDR2: MGHRA and YSYEKL. This CDR3 has 15 residues. The ends lost 7 bases at V and 6 bases at J; junction bases unmatched: 9. The CDR3 loop reads CASTPLAGVSNEQFF. CDR3 coding DNA: TGCGCCAGCACCCCTCTAGCGGGAGTTTCCAATGAGCAGTTCTTC.

V gene TRBV7-2 combines with J gene TRBJ1-5; a possible D gene is TRBD1 (6 bases). Germline V CDR1 and CDR2: SGHTA, FQGNSA. The CDR3 loop spans 15 amino acids. V shed 1 base and J shed 6 bases, with 13 bases lying between them. CDR3 coding DNA: TGTGCCAGCAGCTTAGAGGCAGGGGCAGCTCAGCCCCAGCATTTT. Encoded protein: CASSLEAGAAQPQHF.

The V gene is TRBV2, the J gene TRBJ2-3, with D unclear. The V end lost 8 bases, the J end lost 5 bases, and 8 bases lay between the germline ends. The CDR3 spans 11 residues. CDR1 and CDR2 (germline): SNHLY, FYNNEI. The DNA for the CDR3 is TGTGCCAGCCGATACAGAGATACGCAGTATTTT. Its translation is CASRYRDTQYF.

The chain links TRBV19 to TRBJ1-5, with 9 bases that match TRBD1. The CDR3 contains 16 residues. Germline V gene data show CDR1 as LNHDA and CDR2 as SQIVND (reference sequence). The junction had 6 bases not matched to a gene; V was cut back by 3 bases and J by 3 bases. CDR3 protein: CASSMDRGATNQPQHF. The CDR3, as DNA: TGTGCCAGTAGTATGGACAGGGGAGCCACCAATCAGCCCCAGCATTTT.

Only a few counts were recorded for this clone. The chain recombines TRBV27 with TRBJ1-2; 7 bases line up with TRBD1. CDR3 length: 13 residues. The V and J ends lost 3 bases and 8 bases, in that order; junction bases with no gene match: 6. In germline, CDR1 is MNHEY, CDR2 SMNVEV (reference sequence). The CDR3 region has the DNA TGTGCCAGCAGTTTTGACAGGGTGGGCGGCTACACCTTC. Amino acid sequence: CASSFDRVGGYTF.

The chain is built from TRBV7-2 and TRBJ1-6; TRBD1 agrees at 7 bases. The ends lost 5 bases at V and 10 bases at J; junction bases unmatched: 8. CDR1 is SGHTA and CDR2 is FQGNSA in the germline V gene. The CDR3 is 14 amino acids. The CDR3 bases are TGTGCCAGCAGCGCCCAACAGGGGCTCTCACCCCTCCACTTT. It encodes CASSAQQGLSPLHF.

The chain links TRBV6-1 to TRBJ2-7; 10 bases are a match to TRBD2. The CDR3 spans 15 residues. The trim removed 6 bases at V and 7 bases at J, leaving 12 bases unmatched. Germline loops: CDR1 MNHNS, CDR2 SASEGT. The CDR3 coding sequence is TGTGCCAGCAGGCCGGGACTAGCGCTTTCGGGGGAGCAGTACTTC. It translates to CASRPGLALSGEQYF.

The V gene is TRBV11-2, the J gene TRBJ2-1; TRBD2 matches at 10 bases. This CDR3 has 16 amino acids. V was clipped by 1 base and J by 6 bases; unmatched bases: 6. Looked up from germline, CDR1 is SGHAT and CDR2 is FQNNGV. CDR3 coding DNA: TGTGCCAGCAGCTTAGTACCCAGCGGGGGGGGCAATGAGCAGTTCTTC. The encoded protein is CASSLVPSGGGNEQFF.

This clone was seen only once. The genes are TRBV28 and TRBJ1-3, with D hard to call. Germline CDR1 MDHEN, CDR2 SYDVKM. V was clipped by 4 bases and J by 2 bases, with 12 bases between them. CDR3 length equals 15 residues. CDR3 nucleotide sequence: TGTGCCAGCAGTTCCCCGCAGAGGGCTGGAAACACCATATATTTT. Its protein product is CASSSPQRAGNTIYF.

There are a few counts of this clone. This sequence joins TRBV19 and TRBJ2-1; perhaps TRBD1 as D (6 bases). The CDR3 is 15 amino acids. Germline V gene data show CDR1 as LNHDA and CDR2 as SQIVND (reference sequence). V was pared by 1 base and J by 6 bases, with 13 bases between. CDR3 nucleotide sequence: TGTGCCAGTAGTATAGGAACAGGGTTAGGCAATGAGCAGTTCTTC. Protein sequence: CASSIGTGLGNEQFF. The whole variable domain, remainder taken from reference TRBV19 and TRBJ2-1, is DGGITQSPKYLFRKEGQNVTLSCEQNLNHDAMYWYRQDPGQGLRLIYYSQIVNDFQKGDIAEGYSVSREKKESFPLTVTSAQKNPTAFYLCASSIGTGLGNEQFFGPGTRLTVL.

The gene calls are TRBV28 and TRBJ2-5; no clear D gene. Trimming cost V 7 bases and J 2 bases, with 14 bases left between them. Germline values: CDR1 MDHEN, CDR2 SYDVKM. The CDR3 is made up of 14 amino acids. CDR3 protein: CASNSLGRQETQYF. The CDR3 DNA reads as TGTGCCAGCAACTCGCTCGGCAGGCAAGAGACCCAGTACTTC.

Here the CDR3 reads CASSQVAGDSPLHF. CDR3 in DNA: TGTGCCAGCAGCCAAGTGGCAGGGGATTCACCCCTCCACTTT. The rearrangement joins TRBV14 to TRBJ1-6; D is perhaps TRBD1 (6 bases). This CDR3 comprises 14 residues. The germline V gene has CDR1 SGHDN and CDR2 FVKESK. V lost 1 base and J lost 8, with 9 bases in between. The whole variable domain, filled in from reference TRBV14 and TRBJ1-6, reads EAGVTQFPSHSVIEKGQTVTLRCDPISGHDNLYWYRRVMGKEIKFLLHFVKESKQDESGMPNNRFLAERTGGTYSTLKVQPAELEDSGVYFCASSQVAGDSPLHFGNGTRLTVT.

This clone came up a few times. A read error may account for a junction end that differs from germline. The rearrangement links TRBV7-9 to TRBJ1-4, with 9 bases fitting TRBD1. Germline-derived CDR1 and CDR2 are SEHNR and FQNEAQ (reference sequence). The CDR3 consists of 16 residues. The CDR3 here is CSSSVLQGAYYEKLFF. The CDR3 bases are TGTTCCAGCAGCGTATTACAGGGGGCGTATTATGAAAAACTGTTTTTT. Looking up the rest from reference TRBV7-9 and TRBJ1-4 gives the full variable domain: DTGVSQNPRHKITKRGQNVTFRCDPISEHNRLYWYRQTLGQGPEFLTYFQNEAQLEKSRLLSDRFSAERPKGSFSTLEIQRTEQGDSAMYLCSSSVLQGAYYEKLFFGSGTQLSVL.

The chain has TRBV6-4 and TRBJ1-6; D possibly corresponds to TRBD1 (6 bases). V was cut by 5 bases and J by 0 bases, with 8 bases left in between. CDR3 length: 15 residues. Germline V CDR1 and CDR2: MRHNA, SNTAGT. CDR3 sequence reads: CASSQGSSYNSPLHF. The CDR3 DNA follows: TGTGCCAGCAGTCAGGGGAGCTCCTATAATTCACCCCTCCACTTT.

This chain's CDR3 is CASSQGLAGDHGELFF. Written as DNA, the CDR3 is TGCGCCAGCAGCCAAGGACTAGCGGGGGACCACGGGGAGCTGTTTTTT. The V gene is TRBV5-1, the J gene TRBJ2-2; 13 bases fit TRBD2. Per germline, CDR1 SGHRS and CDR2 YFSETQ. V lost 4 bases to trimming and J lost 7 bases; unmatched junction nucleotides: 7. The CDR3 extends over 16 amino acids.